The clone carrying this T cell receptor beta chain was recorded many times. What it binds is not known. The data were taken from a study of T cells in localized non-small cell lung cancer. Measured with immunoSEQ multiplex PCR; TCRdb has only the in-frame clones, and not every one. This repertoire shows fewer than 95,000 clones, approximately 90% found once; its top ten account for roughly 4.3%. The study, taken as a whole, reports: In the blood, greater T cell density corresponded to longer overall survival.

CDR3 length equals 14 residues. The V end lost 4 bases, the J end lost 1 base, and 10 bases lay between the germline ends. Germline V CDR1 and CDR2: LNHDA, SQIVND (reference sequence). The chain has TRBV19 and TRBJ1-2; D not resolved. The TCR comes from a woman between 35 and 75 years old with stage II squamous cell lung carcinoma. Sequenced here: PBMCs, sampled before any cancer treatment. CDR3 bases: TGTGCCAGTAGTAAAGGGATGAGTAACTATGGCTACACCTTC. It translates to CASSKGMSNYGYTF.